Sequencing of this T cell receptor (beta chain) was carried out in a study of response to subunit inactivated influenza vaccine. MiXCR, applied by TCRdb to the RT-PCR reads, yields one record per CDR3 protein. This table holds approximately 530,000 distinct CDR3 sequences, around 8% found once. Deletions cut 7 bases from V and 2 bases from J, with 12 bases between. Per the germline V gene, CDR1 is SQVTM and CDR2 is ANQGSEA. This CDR3 is 12 amino acids long. The sequence came from a man between 50 and 70 years old who received an inactivated influenza vaccine. Material: PBMCs from blood, obtained less than 30 months after vaccination. The chain links TRBV29-1 to TRBJ2-7; D gene unclear. The chain's CDR3 is CSAGTYTYEQYF. DNA for the CDR3: TGCAGCGCTGGTACTTACACCTACGAGCAGTACTTC.